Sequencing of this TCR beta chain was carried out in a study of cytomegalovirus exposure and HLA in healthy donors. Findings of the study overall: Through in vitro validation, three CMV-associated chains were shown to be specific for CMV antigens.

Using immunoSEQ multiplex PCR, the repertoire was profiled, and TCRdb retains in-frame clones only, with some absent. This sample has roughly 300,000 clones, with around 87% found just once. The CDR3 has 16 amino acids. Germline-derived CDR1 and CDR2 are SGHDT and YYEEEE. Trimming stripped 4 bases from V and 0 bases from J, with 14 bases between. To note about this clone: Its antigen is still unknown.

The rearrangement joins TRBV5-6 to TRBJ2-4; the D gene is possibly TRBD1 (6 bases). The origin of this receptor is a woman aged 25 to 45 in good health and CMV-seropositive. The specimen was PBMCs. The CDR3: CASSRWTEQAKNIQYF. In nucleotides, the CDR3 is TGTGCCAGCAGCCGATGGACAGAGCAAGCCAAAAACATTCAGTACTTC. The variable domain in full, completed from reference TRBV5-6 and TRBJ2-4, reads DAGVTQSPTHLIKTRGQQVTLRCSPKSGHDTVSWYQQALGQGPQFIFQYYEEEERQRGNFPDRFSGHQFPNYSSELNVNALLLGDSALYLCASSRWTEQAKNIQYFGAGTRLSVL.